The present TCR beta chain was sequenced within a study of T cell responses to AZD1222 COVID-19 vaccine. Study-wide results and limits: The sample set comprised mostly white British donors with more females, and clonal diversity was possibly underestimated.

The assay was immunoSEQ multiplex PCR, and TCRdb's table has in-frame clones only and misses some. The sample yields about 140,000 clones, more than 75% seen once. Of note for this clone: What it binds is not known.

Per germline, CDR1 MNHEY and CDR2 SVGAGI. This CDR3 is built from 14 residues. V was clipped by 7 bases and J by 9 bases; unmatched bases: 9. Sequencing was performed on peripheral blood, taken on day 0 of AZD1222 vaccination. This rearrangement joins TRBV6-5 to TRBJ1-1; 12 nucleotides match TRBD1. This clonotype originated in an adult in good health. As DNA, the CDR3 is TGTGCCAGCAAGAATCCTGGGACAGGGGGCCAAGCTTTCTTT. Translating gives CASKNPGTGGQAFF.